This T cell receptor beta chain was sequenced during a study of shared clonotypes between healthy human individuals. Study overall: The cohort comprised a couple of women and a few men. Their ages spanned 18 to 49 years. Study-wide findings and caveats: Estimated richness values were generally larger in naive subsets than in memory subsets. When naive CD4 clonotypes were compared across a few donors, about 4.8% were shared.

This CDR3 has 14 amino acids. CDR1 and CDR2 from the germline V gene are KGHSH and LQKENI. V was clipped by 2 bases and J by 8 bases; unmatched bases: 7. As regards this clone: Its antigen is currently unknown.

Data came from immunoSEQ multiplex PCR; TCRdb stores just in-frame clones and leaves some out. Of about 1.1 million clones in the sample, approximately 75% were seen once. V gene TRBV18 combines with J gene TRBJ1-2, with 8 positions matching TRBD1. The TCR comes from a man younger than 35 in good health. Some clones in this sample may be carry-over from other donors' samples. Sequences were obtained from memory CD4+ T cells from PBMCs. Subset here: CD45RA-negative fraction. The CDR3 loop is CASSPGQGAWGYTF. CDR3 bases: TGTGCCAGCTCACCAGGCCAGGGGGCTTGGGGCTACACCTTC.